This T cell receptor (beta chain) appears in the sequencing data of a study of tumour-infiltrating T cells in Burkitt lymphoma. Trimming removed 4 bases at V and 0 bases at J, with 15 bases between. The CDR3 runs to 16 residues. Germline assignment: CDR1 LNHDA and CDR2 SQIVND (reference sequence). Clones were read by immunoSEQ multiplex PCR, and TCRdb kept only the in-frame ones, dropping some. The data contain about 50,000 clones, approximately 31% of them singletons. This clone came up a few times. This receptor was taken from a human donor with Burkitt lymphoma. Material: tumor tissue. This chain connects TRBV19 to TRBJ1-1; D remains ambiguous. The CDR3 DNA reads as TGTGCCAGTAGTAATCCCCGAGGACCTATGAACACTGAAGCTTTCTTT. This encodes CASSNPRGPMNTEAFF.